Included here is one TCR beta chain sequence, with context. This specimen belongs to a study of OX40 agonist ivuxolimab in advanced cancers. Study summary: Patients were given ivuxolimab, an antibody that agonizes OX40 (CD134). Mean age around 64 years, range about 20 to 90; approximately 80% male. Dose-escalation patients suffered from hepatocellular carcinoma, melanoma, renal cell or head and neck cancer.

The table came from immunoSEQ multiplex PCR; TCRdb's copy has only in-frame clones and leaves some out. This sample has approximately 74,000 clones, with roughly 86% found just once. The origin of this receptor is an adult with an advanced solid tumor such as melanoma, head and neck, liver or kidney cancer. The sequencing here drew on CD4+ or CD8+ T cells sorted from blood, taken in a trial of the OX40 agonist ivuxolimab.

CDR3 DNA: TGTGCCAGCAGTAACTACTGGGATTCACCCCTCCACTTT. It encodes CASSNYWDSPLHF. The rearrangement links TRBV25-1 to TRBJ1-6; D unresolved. This CDR3 has 13 residues. Germline V gene lookup returns CDR1 MGHDK and CDR2 SYGVNS. The V and J ends lost 5 bases and 8 bases respectively, with 10 bases between them.